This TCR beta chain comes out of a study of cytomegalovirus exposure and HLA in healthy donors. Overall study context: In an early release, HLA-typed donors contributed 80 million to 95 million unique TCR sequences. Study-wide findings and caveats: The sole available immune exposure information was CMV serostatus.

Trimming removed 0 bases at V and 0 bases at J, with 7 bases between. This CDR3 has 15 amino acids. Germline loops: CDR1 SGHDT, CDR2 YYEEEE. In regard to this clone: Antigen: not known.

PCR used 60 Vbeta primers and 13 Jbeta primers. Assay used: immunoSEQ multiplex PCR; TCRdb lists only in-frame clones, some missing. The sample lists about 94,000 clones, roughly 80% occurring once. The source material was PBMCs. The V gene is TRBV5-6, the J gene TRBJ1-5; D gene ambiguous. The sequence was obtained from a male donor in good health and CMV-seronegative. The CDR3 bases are TGTGCCAGCAGCTTGGCGGGTTATAGCAATCAGCCCCAGCATTTT. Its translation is CASSLAGYSNQPQHF.